This TCR beta chain came from a study of blood T cell repertoires in COVID-19. The overall study: COVID-19 samples collected from the United States, Italy and Spain covered acute and convalescent phases.

All enrollees were roughly 18 to 100 years old and from some 24 US areas. Assay used: immunoSEQ multiplex PCR; TCRdb lists only in-frame clones, some missing. The table records 360,000 or so clones, roughly 87% of them present only once. Germline-derived CDR1 and CDR2 are SGHAT and FQDESV (reference sequence). V was trimmed by 6 bases and J by 6 bases, leaving 9 bases between them. CDR3 length: 11 amino acids. Specimen: PBMCs or T cells enriched from blood (not recorded which). This sequence originates from a woman in her forties or fifties who had recovered from COVID-19. V is TRBV11-1 and J is TRBJ2-7, with D uncertain. The CDR3 reads CASSSLSEQYF. In nucleotides, the CDR3 is TGTGCCAGCAGTTCCCTAAGCGAGCAGTACTTC.